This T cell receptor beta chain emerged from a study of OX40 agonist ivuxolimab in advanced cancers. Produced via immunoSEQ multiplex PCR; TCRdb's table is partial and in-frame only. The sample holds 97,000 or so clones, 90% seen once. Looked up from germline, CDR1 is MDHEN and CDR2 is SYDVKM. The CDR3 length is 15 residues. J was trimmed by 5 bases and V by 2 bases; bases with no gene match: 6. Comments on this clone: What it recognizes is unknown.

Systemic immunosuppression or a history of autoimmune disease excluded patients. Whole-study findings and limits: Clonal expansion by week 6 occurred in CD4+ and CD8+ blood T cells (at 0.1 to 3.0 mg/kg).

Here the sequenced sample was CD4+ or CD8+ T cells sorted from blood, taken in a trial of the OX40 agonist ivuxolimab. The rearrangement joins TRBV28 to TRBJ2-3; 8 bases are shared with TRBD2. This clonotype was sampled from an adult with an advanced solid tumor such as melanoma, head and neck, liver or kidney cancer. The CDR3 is CASSLAGGQKDTQYF. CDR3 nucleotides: TGTGCCAGCAGTTTAGCGGGAGGCCAGAAAGATACGCAGTATTTT. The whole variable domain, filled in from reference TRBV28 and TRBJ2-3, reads DVKVTQSSRYLVKRTGEKVFLECVQDMDHENMFWYRQDPGLGLRLIYFSYDVKMKEKGDIPEGYSVSREKKERFSLILESASTNQTSMYLCASSLAGGQKDTQYFGPGTRLTVL.